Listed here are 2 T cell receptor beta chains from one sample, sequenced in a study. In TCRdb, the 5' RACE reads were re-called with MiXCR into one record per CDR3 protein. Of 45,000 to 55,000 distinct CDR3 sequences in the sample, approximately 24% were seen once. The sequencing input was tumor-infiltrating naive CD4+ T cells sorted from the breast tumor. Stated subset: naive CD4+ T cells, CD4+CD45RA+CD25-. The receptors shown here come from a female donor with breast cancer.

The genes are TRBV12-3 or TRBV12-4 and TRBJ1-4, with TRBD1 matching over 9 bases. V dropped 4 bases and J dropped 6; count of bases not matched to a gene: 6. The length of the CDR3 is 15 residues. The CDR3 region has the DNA TGTGCCAGCAGTTCTAGACAGGGGGGGGATGAAAAACTGTTTTTT. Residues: CASSSRQGGDEKLFF.

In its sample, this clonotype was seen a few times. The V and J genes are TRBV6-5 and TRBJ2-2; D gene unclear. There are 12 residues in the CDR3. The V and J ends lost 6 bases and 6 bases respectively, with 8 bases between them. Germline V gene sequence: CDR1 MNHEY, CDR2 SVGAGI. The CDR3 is CASSQPAGELFF. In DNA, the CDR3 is TGTGCCAGCAGCCAACCCGCCGGGGAGCTGTTTTTT.